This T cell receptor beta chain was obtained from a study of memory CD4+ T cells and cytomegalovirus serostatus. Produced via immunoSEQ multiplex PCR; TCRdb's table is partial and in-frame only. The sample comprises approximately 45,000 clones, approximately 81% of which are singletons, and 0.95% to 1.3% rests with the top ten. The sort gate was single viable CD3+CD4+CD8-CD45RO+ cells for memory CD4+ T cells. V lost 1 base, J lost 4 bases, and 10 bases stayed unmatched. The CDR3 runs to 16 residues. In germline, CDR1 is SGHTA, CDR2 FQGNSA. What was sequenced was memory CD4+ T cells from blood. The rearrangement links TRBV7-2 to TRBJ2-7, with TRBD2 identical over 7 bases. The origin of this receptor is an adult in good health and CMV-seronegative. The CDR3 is CASSLGGSGIKYEQYF. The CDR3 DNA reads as TGTGCCAGCAGCTTAGGGGGAAGCGGGATAAAGTACGAGCAGTACTTC.